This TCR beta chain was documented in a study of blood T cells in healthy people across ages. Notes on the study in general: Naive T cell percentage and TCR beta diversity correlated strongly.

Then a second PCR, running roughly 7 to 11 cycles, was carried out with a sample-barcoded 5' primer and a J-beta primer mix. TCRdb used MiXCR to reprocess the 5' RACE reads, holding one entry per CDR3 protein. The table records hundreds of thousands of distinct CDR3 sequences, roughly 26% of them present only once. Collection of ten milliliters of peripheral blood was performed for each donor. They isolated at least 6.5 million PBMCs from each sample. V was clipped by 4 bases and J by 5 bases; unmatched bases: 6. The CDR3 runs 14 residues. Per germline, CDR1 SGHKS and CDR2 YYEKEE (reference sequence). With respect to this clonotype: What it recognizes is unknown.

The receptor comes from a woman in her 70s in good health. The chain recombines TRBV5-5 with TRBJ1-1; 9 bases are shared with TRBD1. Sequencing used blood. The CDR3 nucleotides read TGTGCCAGCAGCCACGGGACAGGGAGGACTGAAGCTTTCTTT. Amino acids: CASSHGTGRTEAFF.